The next 8 T cell receptor beta chains were all read from a single sample in a study of shared clonotypes between healthy human individuals. Clones were sequenced by immunoSEQ multiplex PCR, and TCRdb holds only the in-frame ones, with some missing. Of almost 700,000 clones in the sample, under 95% were seen once. The naive CD8 population came from CD45RO-negative cells selected for CCR7, without terminally differentiated effector memory CD45RA+ cells. The material sequenced was naive CD8+ T cells sorted from blood. All receptors come from a young man in good health.

The chain carries TRBV7-6 and TRBJ1-2; D is unresolved. The V and J ends lost 4 bases and 8 bases respectively, with 17 bases between them. Germline values: CDR1 SGHVS, CDR2 FNYEAQ. The CDR3 totals 14 residues. Here the CDR3 reads CASSSHARMEGYTF. Here the CDR3 DNA reads TGTGCCAGCAGCTCGCATGCCCGGATGGAGGGCTACACCTTC.

The gene calls are TRBV7-8 and TRBJ2-1; possible D gene TRBD2, 6 bases. Germline assignment: CDR1 SGHVS and CDR2 FQNEAQ. The CDR3 runs to 15 residues. The V end lost 1 base, the J end lost 5 bases, and 12 bases lay between the germline ends. Written as DNA, the CDR3 is TGTGCCAGCAGCTTAGATGGAGGGCAACACAATGAGCAGTTCTTC. It specifies CASSLDGGQHNEQFF. The full variable domain, rest sourced from reference TRBV7-8 and TRBJ2-1, is GAGVSQSPRYKVAKRGQDVALRCDPISGHVSLFWYQQALGQGPEFLTYFQNEAQLDKSGLPSDRFFAERPEGSVSTLKIQRTQQEDSAVYLCASSLDGGQHNEQFFGPGTRLTVL.

This clone was detected only a few times. V gene TRBV14 combines with J gene TRBJ2-7, with 7 bases matching TRBD1. Germline-derived CDR1 and CDR2 are SGHDN and FVKESK. V dropped 2 bases and J dropped 2; count of bases not matched to a gene: 6. The CDR3 consists of 15 residues. CDR3 loop: CASSQFYRGPYEQYF. The CDR3 DNA reads TGTGCCAGCAGCCAATTCTACAGGGGCCCCTACGAGCAGTACTTC.

V usage is TRBV20-1 and J usage is TRBJ1-2, with D maybe TRBD1 (6 bases). The germline V gene encodes CDR1 DFQATT and CDR2 SNEGSKA (reference sequence). CDR3 size: 11 residues. V lost 6 bases and J lost 5, with 10 bases in between. The CDR3 spells CSAPTGYGYTF. The DNA for the CDR3 is TGCAGTGCCCCAACAGGGTATGGCTACACCTTC.

The chain couples TRBV7-9 to TRBJ2-5, with TRBD2 as a possible D gene (6 bases). In germline, CDR1 is SEHNR, CDR2 FQNEAQ (reference sequence). V lost 6 bases, J lost 5 bases, and 16 bases lay in between. This CDR3 contains 14 residues. CDR3 residues: CASRGDLVWETQYF. DNA of the CDR3: TGTGCCAGCAGGGGGGACTTGGTGTGGGAGACCCAGTACTTC.

As regards this clone: Other DNA sequences in the same sample also yield this CDR3. The rearrangement links TRBV5-1 to TRBJ2-3; 7 bases line up with TRBD2. Losses at the gene ends were 0 bases for V and 0 bases for J; bases not matched to a gene: 1. The germline V gene encodes CDR1 SGHRS and CDR2 YFSETQ. This CDR3 has 15 residues. Written as DNA, the CDR3 is TGCGCCAGCAGCTTGGAGGGAGGGAGCACAGATACGCAGTATTTT. Translating gives CASSLEGGSTDTQYF.

The chain is built from TRBV14 and TRBJ2-5; 7 nucleotides match TRBD1. In germline, CDR1 is SGHDN, CDR2 FVKESK. Trimming at V came to 0 bases and at J to 4 bases, leaving 2 bases not matched to a gene. CDR3 length: 14 amino acids. The CDR3 sequence is CASSQEAGGETQYF. In DNA, the CDR3 is TGTGCCAGCAGCCAAGAGGCAGGGGGAGAGACCCAGTACTTC.

This clone was seen a handful of times. This chain joins TRBV5-6 and TRBJ2-7, with D possibly being TRBD1 (6 bases). The V end lost 0 bases, the J end lost 3 bases, and 10 bases lay between the germline ends. Germline V gene data show CDR1 as SGHDT and CDR2 as YYEEEE. The CDR3 sequence is 14 residues long. The CDR3 DNA sequence: TGTGCCAGCAGCTTGGCGGACAGAAACTACGAGCAGTACTTC. Protein sequence: CASSLADRNYEQYF.